The source of this T cell receptor (beta chain) is a study of blood T cell repertoires in COVID-19. Study details: PBMCs, B-cell-depleted T cells, or T cells were the source of the cDNA or gDNA that made up the material.

All recovered Cohort 3 donors got two negative PCRs, got clearance, or saw symptom resolution. The assay was immunoSEQ multiplex PCR, and TCRdb's table has in-frame clones only and misses some. The table records more than 300,000 clones, around 90% of them present only once. This clonotype was obtained from a woman aged 18 to 35 who had recovered from COVID-19. The sequenced sample consisted of PBMCs or T cells enriched from blood (not recorded which).

CDR3 sequence reads: CASRAAGIGEKLFF. Here the CDR3 DNA reads TGTGCCAGCAGGGCGGCAGGGATAGGTGAAAAACTGTTTTTT. This chain connects TRBV2 to TRBJ1-4; a possible D gene is TRBD1 (5 bases). Trimming shortened V by 6 bases and J by 7 bases, and 15 bases separated the two germline ends. Germline CDR1 and CDR2: SNHLY and FYNNEI. The CDR3 has 14 residues.